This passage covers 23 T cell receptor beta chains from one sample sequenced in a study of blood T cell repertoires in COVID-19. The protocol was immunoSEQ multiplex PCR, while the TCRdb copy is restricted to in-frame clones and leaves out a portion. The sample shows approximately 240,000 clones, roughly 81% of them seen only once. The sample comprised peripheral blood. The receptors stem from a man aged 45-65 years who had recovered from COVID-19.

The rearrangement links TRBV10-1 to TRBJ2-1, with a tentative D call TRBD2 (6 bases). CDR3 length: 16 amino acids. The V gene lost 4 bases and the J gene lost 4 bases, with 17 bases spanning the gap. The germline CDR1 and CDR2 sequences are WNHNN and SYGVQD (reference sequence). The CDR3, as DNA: TGCGCCAGCAGTGGGGAGACCTCGGCGGGGTACAATGAGCAGTTCTTC. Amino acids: CASSGETSAGYNEQFF.

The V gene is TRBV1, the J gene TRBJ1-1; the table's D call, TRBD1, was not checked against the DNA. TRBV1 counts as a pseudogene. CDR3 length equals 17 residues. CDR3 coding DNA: TGCACCAGCAGCCAGGCCGACAGGGGGCGACTTAACACTGAAGCTTTCTTT. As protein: CTSSQADRGRLNTEAFF.

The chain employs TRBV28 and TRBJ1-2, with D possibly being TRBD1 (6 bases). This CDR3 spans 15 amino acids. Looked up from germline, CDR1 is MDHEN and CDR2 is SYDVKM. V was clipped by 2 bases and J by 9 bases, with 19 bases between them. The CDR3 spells CASSLQGTPRMSYTF. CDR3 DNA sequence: TGTGCCAGCAGTTTACAGGGGACGCCGAGGATGAGCTACACCTTC.

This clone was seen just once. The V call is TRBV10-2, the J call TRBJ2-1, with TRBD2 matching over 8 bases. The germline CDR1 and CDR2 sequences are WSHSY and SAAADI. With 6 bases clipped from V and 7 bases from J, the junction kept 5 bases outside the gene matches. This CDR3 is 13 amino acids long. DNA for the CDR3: TGCGCCAGCAGGAGCGGGAGTGGTAATGAGCAGTTCTTC. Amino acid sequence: CASRSGSGNEQFF.

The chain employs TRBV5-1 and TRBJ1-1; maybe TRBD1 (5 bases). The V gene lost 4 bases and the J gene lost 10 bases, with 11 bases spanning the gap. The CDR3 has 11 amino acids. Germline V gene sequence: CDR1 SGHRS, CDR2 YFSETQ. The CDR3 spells CASSPGTRAFF. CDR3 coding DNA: TGCGCCAGCAGCCCCGGGACTAGAGCTTTCTTT.

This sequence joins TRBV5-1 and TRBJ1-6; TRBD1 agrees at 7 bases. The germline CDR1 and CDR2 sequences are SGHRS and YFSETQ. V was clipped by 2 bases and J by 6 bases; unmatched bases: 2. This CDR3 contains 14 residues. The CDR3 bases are TGCGCCAGCAGCTTAAAGGGGGCTAATTCACCCCTCCACTTT. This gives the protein CASSLKGANSPLHF.

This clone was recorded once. CDR3 coding DNA: TGTGCCAGTAGGTATAGCAATCAGCCCCAGCATTTT. Amino acids: CASRYSNQPQHF. This chain connects TRBV19 to TRBJ1-5; D unclear. In germline, CDR1 is LNHDA, CDR2 SQIVND (reference sequence). V was cut by 6 bases and J by 0 bases, with 3 bases left in between. This CDR3 is built from 12 residues.

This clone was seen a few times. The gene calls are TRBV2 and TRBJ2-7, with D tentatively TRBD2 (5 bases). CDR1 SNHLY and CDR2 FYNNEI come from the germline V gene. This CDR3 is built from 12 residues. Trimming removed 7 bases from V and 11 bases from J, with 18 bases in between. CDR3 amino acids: CASNMEDAVKYF. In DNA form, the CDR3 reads TGTGCCAGCAACATGGAGGATGCGGTAAAGTACTTC.

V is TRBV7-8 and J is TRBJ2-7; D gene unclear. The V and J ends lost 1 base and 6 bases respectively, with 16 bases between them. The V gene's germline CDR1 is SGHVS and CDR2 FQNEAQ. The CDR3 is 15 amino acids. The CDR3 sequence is CASSLVGSFTREQYF. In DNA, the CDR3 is TGTGCCAGCAGCTTAGTTGGCAGTTTTACACGCGAGCAGTACTTC.

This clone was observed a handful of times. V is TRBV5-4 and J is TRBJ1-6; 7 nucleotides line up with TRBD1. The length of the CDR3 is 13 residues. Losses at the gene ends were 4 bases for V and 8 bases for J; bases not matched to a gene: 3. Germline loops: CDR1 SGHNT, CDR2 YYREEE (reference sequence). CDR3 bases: TGTGCCAGCAGCCGAGACAGGGATTCACCCCTCCACTTT. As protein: CASSRDRDSPLHF.

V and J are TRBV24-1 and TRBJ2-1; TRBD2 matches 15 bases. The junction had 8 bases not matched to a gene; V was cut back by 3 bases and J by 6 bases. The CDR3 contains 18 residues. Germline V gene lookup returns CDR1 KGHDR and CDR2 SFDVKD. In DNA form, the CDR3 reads TGTGCCACCAGTGATCCCGGGACTAGCGGGAGGAGACGCAATGAGCAGTTCTTC. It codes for CATSDPGTSGRRRNEQFF.

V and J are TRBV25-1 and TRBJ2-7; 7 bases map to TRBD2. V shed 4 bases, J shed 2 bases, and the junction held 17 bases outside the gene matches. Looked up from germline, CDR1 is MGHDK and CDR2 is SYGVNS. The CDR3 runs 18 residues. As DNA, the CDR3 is TGTGCCAGCAGTGGTTTCGGTTGGGGTCCTAGCGGAGCCTACGAGCAGTACTTC. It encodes CASSGFGWGPSGAYEQYF.

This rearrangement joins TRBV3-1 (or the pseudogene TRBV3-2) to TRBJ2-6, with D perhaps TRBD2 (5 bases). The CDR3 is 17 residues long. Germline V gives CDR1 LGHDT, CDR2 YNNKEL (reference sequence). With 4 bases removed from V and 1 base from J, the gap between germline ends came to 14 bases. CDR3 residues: CASSPTYIASGANVLTF. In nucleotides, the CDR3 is TGTGCCAGCAGCCCCACCTATATAGCGTCTGGGGCCAACGTCCTGACTTTC.

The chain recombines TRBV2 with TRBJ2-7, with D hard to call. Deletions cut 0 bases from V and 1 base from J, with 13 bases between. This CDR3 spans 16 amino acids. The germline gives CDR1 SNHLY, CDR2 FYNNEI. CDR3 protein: CASSEAWQVVSYEQYF. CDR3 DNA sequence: TGTGCCAGCAGTGAAGCGTGGCAGGTTGTTTCCTACGAGCAGTACTTC.

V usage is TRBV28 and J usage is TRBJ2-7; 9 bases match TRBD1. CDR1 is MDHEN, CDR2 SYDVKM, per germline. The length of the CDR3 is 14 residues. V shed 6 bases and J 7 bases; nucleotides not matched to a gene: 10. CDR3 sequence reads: CASRTDRGLGEQYF. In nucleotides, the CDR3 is TGTGCCAGCAGAACCGACAGGGGGTTGGGGGAGCAGTACTTC.

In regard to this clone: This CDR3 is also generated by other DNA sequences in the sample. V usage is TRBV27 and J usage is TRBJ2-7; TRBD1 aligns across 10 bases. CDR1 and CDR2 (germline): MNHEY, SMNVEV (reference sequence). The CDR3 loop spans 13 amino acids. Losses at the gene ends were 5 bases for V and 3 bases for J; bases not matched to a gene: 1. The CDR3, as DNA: TGTGCCAGCAGTGGGGACAGGGGCTACGAGCAGTACTTC. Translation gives CASSGDRGYEQYF.

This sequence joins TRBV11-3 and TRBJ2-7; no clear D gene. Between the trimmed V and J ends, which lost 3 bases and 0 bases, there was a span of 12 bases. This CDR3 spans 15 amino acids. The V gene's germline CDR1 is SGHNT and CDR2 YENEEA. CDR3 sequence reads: CASSFRTLSSYEQYF. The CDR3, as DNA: TGTGCCAGCAGCTTCCGCACCCTGAGCTCCTACGAGCAGTACTTC.

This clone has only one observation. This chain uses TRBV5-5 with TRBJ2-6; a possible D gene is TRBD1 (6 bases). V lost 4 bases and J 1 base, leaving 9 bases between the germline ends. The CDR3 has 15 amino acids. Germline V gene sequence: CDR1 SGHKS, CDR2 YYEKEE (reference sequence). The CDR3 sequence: CASSRTDSGANVLTF. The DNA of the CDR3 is TGTGCCAGCAGCCGGACAGATTCTGGGGCCAACGTCCTGACTTTC.

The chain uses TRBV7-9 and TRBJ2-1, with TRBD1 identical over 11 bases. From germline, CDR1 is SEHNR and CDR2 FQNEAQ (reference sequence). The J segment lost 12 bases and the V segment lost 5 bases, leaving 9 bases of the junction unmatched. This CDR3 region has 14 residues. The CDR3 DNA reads TGTGCCAGCAGCGGGACAGGGGGGAAGGTGGGGCAGTTCTTC. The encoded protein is CASSGTGGKVGQFF.

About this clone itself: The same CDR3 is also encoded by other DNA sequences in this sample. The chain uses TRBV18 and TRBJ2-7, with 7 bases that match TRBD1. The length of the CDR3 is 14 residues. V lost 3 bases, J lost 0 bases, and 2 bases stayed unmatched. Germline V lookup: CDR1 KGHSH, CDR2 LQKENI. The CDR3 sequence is CASSPRQGSYEQYF. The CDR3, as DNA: TGTGCCAGCTCACCTCGACAGGGCTCCTACGAGCAGTACTTC.

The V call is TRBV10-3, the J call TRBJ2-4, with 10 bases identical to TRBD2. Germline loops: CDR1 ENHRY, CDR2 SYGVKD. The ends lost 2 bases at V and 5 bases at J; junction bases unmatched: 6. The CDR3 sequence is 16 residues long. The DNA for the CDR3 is TGTGCCATCAGTGAGGGGGGAGCGGGAGGGCAAAACATTCAGTACTTC. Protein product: CAISEGGAGGQNIQYF.

The CDR3 DNA is TGTGCCAGCAGTTACCTGTGGGAGGGAGGCAATGAGCAGTTCTTC. This translates into CASSYLWEGGNEQFF. The chain links TRBV6-2 or TRBV6-3 to TRBJ2-1; 7 nucleotides align to TRBD2. CDR1 is MNHEY, CDR2 SVGEGT, per germline. This CDR3 contains 15 residues. V trimming: 2 bases; J trimming: 6 bases; junction bases outside the gene matches: 7.

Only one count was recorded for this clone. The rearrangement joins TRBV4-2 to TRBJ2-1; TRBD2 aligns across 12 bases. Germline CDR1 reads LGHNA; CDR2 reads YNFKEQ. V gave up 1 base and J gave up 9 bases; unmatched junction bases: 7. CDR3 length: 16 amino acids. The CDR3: CASSQGLAGGRREQFF. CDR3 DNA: TGTGCCAGCAGCCAAGGGCTAGCGGGAGGGCGGCGTGAGCAGTTCTTC.